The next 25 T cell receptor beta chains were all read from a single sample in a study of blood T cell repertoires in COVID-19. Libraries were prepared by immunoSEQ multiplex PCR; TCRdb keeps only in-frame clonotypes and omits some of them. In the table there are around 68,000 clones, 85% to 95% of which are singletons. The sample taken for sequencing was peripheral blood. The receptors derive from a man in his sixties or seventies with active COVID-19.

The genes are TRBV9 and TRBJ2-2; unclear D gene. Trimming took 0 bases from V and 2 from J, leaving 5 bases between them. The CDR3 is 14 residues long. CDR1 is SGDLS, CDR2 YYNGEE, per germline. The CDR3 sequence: CASSVVPNTGELFF. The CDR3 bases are TGTGCCAGCAGCGTAGTCCCAAACACCGGGGAGCTGTTTTTT. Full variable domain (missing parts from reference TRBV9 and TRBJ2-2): DSGVTQTPKHLITATGQRVTLRCSPRSGDLSVYWYQQSLDQGLQFLIQYYNGEERAKGNILERFSAQQFPDLHSELNLSSLELGDSALYFCASSVVPNTGELFFGEGSRLTVL.

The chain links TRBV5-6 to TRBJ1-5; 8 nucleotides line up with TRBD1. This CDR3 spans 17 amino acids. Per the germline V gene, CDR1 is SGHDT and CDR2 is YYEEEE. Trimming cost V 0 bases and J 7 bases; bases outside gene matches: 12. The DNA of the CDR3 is TGTGCCAGCAGCTTGGCGGGCTGGCAGGGGGCTGGGCAGCCCCAGCATTTT. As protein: CASSLAGWQGAGQPQHF.

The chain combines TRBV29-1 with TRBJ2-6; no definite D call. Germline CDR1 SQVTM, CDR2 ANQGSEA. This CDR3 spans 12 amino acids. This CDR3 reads CSTASGANVLTF. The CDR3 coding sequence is TGCAGTACAGCCTCTGGGGCCAACGTCCTGACTTTC.

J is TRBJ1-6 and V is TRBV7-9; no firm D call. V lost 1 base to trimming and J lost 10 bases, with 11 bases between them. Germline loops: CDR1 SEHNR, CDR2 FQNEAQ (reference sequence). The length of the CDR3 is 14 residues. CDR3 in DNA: TGTGCCAGCAGCTTAGGAGATACGAACTCACCCCTCCACTTT. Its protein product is CASSLGDTNSPLHF.

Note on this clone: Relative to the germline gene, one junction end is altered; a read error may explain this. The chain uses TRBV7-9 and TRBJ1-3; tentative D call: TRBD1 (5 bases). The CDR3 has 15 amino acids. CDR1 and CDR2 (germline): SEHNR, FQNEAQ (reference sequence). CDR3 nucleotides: TGTGCCAGCAGCCTAGCCAGGGTCTCTGGAAACACCATATATTTT. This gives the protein CASSLARVSGNTIYF. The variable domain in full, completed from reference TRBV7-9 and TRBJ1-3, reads DTGVSQNPRHKITKRGQNVTFRCDPISEHNRLYWYRQTLGQGPEFLTYFQNEAQLEKSRLLSDRFSAERPKGSFSTLEIQRTEQGDSAMYLCASSLARVSGNTIYFGEGSWLTVV.

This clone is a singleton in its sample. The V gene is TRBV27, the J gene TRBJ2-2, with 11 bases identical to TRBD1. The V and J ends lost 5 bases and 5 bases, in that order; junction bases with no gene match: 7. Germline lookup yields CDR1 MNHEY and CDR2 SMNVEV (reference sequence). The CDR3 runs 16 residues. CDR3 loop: CASSIRTGGWTGELFF. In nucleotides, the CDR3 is TGTGCCAGCAGTATAAGGACAGGGGGCTGGACCGGGGAGCTGTTTTTT.

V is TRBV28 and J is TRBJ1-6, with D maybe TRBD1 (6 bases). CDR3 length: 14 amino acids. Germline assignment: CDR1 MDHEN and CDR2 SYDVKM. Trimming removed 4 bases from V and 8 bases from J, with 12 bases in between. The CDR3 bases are TGTGCCAGCAGTTGGACAGATTTTTATTCACCCCTCCACTTT. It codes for CASSWTDFYSPLHF.

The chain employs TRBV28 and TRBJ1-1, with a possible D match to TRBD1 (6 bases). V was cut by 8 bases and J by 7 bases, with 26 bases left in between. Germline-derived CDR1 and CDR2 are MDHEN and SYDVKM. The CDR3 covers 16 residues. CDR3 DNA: TGTGCCAGCTCCCTGCCGCAGGGGTTAAGAAGCATTGAAGCTTTCTTT. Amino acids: CASSLPQGLRSIEAFF.

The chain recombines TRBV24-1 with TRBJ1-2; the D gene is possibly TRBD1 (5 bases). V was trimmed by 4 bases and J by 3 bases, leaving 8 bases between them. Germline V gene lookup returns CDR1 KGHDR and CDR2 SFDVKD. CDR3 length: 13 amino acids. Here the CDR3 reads CATSEGQHYGYTF. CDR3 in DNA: TGTGCCACCAGTGAGGGGCAACACTATGGCTACACCTTC.

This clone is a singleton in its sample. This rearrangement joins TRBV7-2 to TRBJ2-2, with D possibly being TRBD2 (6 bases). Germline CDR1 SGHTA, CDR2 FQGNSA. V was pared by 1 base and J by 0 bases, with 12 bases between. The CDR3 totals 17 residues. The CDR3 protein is CASSLVVPSANTGELFF. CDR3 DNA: TGTGCCAGCAGCTTAGTCGTTCCTAGCGCGAACACCGGGGAGCTGTTTTTT.

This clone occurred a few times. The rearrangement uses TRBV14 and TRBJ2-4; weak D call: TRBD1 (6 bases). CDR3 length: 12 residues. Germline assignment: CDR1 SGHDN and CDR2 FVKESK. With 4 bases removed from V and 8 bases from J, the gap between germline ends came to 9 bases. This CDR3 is CASSLQGHIQYF. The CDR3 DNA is TGTGCCAGCAGCCTACAGGGCCACATTCAGTACTTC.

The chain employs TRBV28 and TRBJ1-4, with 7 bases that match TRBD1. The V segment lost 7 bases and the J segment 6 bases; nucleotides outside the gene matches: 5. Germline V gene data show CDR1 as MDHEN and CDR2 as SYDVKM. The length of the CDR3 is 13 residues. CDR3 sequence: CASKGQLHEKLFF. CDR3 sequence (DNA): TGTGCCAGCAAGGGACAGCTCCATGAAAAACTGTTTTTT.

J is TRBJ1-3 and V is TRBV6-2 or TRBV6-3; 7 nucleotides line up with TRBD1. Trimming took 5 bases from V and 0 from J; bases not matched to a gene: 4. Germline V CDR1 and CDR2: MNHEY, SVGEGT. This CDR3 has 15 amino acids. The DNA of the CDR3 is TGTGCCAGCAGTCGGGGACAGTTCTCTGGAAACACCATATATTTT. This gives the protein CASSRGQFSGNTIYF.

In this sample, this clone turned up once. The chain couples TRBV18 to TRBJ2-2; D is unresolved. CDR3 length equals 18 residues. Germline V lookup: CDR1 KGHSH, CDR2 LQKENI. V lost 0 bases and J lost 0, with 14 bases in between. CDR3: CASSPPISQSANTGELFF. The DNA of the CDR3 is TGTGCCAGCTCACCACCGATCAGTCAGTCCGCGAACACCGGGGAGCTGTTTTTT.

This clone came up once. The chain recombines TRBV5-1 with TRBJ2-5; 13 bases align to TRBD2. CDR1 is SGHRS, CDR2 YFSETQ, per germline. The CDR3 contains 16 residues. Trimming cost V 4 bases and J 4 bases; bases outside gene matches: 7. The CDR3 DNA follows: TGCGCCAGCAGCCCCGGACTAGCGGGAGTGGCAGAGACCCAGTACTTC. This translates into CASSPGLAGVAETQYF.

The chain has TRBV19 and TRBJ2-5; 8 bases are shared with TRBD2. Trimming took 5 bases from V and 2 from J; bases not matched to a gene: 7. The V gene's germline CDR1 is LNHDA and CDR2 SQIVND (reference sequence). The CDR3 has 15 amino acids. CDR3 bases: TGTGCCAGTAGTCCTACCGGGACTAGGCAAGAGACCCAGTACTTC. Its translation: CASSPTGTRQETQYF.

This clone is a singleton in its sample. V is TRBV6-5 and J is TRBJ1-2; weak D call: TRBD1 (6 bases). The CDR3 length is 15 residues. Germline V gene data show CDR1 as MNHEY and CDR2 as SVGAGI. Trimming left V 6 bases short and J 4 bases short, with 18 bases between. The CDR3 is CASRPQLTGTYGYTF. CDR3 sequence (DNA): TGTGCCAGCAGACCCCAACTAACAGGGACCTATGGCTACACCTTC.

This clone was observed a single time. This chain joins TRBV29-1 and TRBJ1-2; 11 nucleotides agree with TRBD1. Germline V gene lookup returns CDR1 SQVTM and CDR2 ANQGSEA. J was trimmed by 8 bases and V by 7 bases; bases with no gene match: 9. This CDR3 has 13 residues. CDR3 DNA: TGCAGCGGGACAGGGGGCATGGCGGCCGGCTACACCTTC. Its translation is CSGTGGMAAGYTF.

Here the CDR3 reads CASSQEGSGGKNIQYF. CDR3 sequence (DNA): TGTGCCAGCAGCCAAGAAGGCAGCGGGGGCAAAAACATTCAGTACTTC. The chain employs TRBV3-1 (or the pseudogene TRBV3-2) and TRBJ2-4; 8 nucleotides agree with TRBD2. Trimming at V came to 0 bases and at J to 3 bases, leaving 4 bases not matched to a gene. Per the germline V gene, CDR1 is LGHDT and CDR2 is YNNKEL (reference sequence). The CDR3 runs to 16 residues.

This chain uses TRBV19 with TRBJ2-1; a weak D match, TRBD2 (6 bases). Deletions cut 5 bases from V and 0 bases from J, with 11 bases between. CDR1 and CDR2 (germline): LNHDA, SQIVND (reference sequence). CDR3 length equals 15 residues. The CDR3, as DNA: TGTGCCAGTAGTGTCCTCGGGAGCTCCTACAATGAGCAGTTCTTC. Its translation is CASSVLGSSYNEQFF.

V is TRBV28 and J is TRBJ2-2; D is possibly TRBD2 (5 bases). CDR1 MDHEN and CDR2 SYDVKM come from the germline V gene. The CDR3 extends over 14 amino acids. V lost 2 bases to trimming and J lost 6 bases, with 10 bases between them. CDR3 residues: CASSLPGYPGELFF. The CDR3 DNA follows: TGTGCCAGCAGTTTACCGGGATACCCCGGGGAGCTGTTTTTT.

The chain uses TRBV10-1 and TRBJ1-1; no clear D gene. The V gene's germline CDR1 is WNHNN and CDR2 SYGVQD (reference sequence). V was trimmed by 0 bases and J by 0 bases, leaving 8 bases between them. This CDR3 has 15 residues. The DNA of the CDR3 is TGCGCCAGCAGTGAGTCGATTCGGGTGAACACTGAAGCTTTCTTT. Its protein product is CASSESIRVNTEAFF.

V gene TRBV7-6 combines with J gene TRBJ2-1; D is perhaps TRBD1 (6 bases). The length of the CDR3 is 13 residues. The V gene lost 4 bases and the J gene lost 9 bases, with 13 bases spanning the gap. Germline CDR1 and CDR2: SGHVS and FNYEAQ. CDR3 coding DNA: TGTGCCAGCAGCTCACAGCGAGGGGGTGAGCAGTTCTTC. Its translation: CASSSQRGGEQFF.

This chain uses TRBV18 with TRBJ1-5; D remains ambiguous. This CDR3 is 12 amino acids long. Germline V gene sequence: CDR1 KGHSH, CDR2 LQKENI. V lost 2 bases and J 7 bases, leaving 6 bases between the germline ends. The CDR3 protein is CASSPGTQPQHF. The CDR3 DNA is TGTGCCAGCTCACCAGGCACGCAGCCCCAGCATTTT.

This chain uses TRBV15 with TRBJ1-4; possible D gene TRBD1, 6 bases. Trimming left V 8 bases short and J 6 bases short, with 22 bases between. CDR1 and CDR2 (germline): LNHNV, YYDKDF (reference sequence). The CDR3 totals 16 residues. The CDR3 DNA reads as TGTGCCACCGCGTCCACAGGGCGGCGTTGGGATGAAAAACTGTTTTTT. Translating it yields CATASTGRRWDEKLFF.